The rows below give T cell receptor beta chains drawn from one sample of a study of blood T cell repertoires in COVID-19. The repertoire was sequenced with immunoSEQ multiplex PCR; TCRdb's copy has only in-frame clones and lacks some. The sample records 100,000 to 150,000 clones, around nine tenths being singletons. Input material: PBMCs or T cells enriched from blood (not recorded which). The receptor source for this set is a woman aged 45-65 years who had recovered from COVID-19. Both conserved end residues are part of each CDR3.

j_call: TRBJ1-2
v_call: TRBV18
cdr3_aa: CASSPGQTANYGYTF

j_call: TRBJ1-4
v_call: TRBV7-9
cdr3_aa: CASSLDGTFEKLFF

j_call: TRBJ1-6
v_call: TRBV15
cdr3_aa: CATSAQGDFNNSPLHF

j_call: TRBJ2-5
v_call: TRBV18
cdr3_aa: CASSPGLGETQYF

j_call: TRBJ2-1
v_call: TRBV5-1
cdr3_aa: CASSSGQGNEQFF

j_call: TRBJ1-2
v_call: TRBV7-8
cdr3_aa: CASSLYRVEADYGYTF

j_call: TRBJ1-2
v_call: TRBV4-3
cdr3_aa: CASSQVGAHQDGYTF

j_call: TRBJ2-1
v_call: TRBV3-1/TRBV3-2
cdr3_aa: CASSQDQRTADNEQFF

j_call: TRBJ2-5
v_call: TRBV30
cdr3_aa: CAWSLTGQETQYF

j_call: TRBJ1-3
v_call: TRBV12-5
cdr3_aa: CASGLGGQSLSGNTIYF